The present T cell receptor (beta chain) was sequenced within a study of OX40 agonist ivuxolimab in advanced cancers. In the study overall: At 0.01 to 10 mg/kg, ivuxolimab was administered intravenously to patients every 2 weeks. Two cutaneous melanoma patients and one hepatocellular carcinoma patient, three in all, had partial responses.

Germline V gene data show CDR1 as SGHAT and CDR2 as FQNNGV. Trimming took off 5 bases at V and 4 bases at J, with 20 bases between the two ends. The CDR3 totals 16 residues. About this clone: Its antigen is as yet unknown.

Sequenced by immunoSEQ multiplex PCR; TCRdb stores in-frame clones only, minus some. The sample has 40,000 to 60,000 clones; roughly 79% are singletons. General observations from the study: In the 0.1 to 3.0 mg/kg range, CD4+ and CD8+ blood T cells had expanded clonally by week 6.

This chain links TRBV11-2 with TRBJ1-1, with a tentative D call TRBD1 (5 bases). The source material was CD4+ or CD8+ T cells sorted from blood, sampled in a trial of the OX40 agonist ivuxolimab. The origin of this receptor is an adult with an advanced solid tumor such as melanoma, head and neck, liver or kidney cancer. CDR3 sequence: CASSPSPLPGGTEAFF. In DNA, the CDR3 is TGTGCCAGCAGCCCCAGCCCCCTCCCTGGGGGCACTGAAGCTTTCTTT.